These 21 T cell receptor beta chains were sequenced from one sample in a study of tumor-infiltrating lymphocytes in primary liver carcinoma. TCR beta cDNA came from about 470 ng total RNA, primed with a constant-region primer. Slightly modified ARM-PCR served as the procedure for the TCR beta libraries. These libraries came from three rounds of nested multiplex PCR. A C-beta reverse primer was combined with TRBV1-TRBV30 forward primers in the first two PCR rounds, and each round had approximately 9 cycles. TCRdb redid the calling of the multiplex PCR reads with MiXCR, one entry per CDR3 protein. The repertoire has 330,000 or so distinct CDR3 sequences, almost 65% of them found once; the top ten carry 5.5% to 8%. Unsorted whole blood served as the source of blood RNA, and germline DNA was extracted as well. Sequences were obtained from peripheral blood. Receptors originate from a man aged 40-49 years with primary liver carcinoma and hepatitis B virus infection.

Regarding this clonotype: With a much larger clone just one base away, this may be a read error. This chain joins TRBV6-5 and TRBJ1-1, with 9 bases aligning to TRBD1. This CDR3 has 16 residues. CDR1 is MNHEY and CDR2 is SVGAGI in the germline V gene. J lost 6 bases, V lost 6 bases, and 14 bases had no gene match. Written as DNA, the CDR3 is TGTGCCAGCAGAGATACCGAGACAGGGGGAGTGGCTGAAGCTTTCTTT. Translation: CASRDTETGGVAEAFF.

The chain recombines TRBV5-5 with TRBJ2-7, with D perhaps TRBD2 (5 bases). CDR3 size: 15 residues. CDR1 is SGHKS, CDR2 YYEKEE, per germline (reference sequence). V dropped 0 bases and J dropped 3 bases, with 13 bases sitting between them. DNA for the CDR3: TGTGCCAGCAGCTTGGAAGCGGATATGAACTACGAGCAGTACTTC. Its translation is CASSLEADMNYEQYF.

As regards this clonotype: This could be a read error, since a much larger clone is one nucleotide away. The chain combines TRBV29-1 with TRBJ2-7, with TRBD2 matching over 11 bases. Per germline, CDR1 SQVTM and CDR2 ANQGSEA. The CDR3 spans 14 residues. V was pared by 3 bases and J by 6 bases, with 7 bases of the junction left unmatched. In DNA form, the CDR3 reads TGCAGCGTTGAGACTAGCGGGACGTTCCGCGAGCAGTACTTC. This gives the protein CSVETSGTFREQYF.

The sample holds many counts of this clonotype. The CDR3 DNA sequence: TGTGCCAGCAGTTACCTAGGGCACAGCCCCCTCCGTGGCGAGCAGTACTTC. Translated, it gives CASSYLGHSPLRGEQYF. The V call is TRBV6-6, the J call TRBJ2-7; D not certain. CDR1 MNHNY and CDR2 SVGAGI come from the germline V gene (reference sequence). The CDR3 is made up of 17 amino acids. Trimming stripped 2 bases from V and 6 bases from J, with 23 bases between.

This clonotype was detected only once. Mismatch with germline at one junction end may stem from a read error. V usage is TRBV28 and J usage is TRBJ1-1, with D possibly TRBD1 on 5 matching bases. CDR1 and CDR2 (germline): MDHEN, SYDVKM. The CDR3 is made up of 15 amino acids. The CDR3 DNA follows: TGTACCAGCAGTTCCGGAGGGGATTGGAGCACTGAAGCTTTCTTT. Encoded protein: CTSSSGGDWSTEAFF.

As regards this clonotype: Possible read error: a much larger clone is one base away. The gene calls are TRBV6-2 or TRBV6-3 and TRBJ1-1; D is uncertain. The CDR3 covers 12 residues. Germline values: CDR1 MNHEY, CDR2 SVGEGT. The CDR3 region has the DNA TGTGTCAGCAGTTTCCACCCGACTGAAGCTTTCTTT. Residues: CVSSFHPTEAFF.

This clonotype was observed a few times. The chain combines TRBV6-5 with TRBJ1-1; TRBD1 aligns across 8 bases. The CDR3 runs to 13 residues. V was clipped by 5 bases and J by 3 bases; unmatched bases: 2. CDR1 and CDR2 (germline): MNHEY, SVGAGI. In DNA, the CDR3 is TGTGCCAGCAGTAAGGACAGGGACACTGAAGCTTTCTTT. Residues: CASSKDRDTEAFF.

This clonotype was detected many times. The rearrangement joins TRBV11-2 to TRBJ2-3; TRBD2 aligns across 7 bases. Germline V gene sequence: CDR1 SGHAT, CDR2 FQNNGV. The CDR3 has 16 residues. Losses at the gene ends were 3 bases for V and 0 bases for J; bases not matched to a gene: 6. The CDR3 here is CASSFPLAESTDTQYF. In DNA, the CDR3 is TGTGCCAGCAGCTTTCCCCTAGCGGAAAGCACAGATACGCAGTATTTT.

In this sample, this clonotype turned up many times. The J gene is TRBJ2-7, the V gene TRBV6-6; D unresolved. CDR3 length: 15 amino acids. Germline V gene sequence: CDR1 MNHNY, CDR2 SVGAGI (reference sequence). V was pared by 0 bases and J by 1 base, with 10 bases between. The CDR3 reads CASSYSRDNSYEQYF. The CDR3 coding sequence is TGTGCCAGCAGTTACTCTAGAGACAATTCCTACGAGCAGTACTTC.

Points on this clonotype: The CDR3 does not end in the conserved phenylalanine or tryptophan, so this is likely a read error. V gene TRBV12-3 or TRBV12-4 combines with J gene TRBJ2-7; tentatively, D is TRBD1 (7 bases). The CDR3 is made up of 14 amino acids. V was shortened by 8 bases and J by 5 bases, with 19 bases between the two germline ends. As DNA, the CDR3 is TGTGCCAGCGGTAAGGGGCAGGGGGGAAACGAGCAGTACTTA. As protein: CASGKGQGGNEQYL.

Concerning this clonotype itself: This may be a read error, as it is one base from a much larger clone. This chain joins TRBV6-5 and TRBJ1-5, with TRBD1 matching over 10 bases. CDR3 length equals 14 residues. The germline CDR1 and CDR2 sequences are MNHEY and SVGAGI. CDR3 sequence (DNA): TGTGCCACCTGGGGACAGGGGCTCAATCAGCCCAAGCATTTT. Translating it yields CATWGQGLNQPKHF.

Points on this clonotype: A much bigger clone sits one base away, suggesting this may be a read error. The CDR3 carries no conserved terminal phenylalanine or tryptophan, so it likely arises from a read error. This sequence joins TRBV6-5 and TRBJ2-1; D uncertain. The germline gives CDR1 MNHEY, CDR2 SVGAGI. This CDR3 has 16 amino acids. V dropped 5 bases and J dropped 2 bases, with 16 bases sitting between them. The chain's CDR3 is CASSRNRPPAYNEQFL. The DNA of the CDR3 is TGTGCCAGCAGTCGGAACCGACCCCCCGCCTACAATGAGCAGTTCTTA.

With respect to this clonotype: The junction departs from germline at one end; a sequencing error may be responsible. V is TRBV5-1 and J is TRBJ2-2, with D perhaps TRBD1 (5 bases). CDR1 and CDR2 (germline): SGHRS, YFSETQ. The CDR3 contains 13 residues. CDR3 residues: CASGFRDTGELFF. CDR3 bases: TGCGCCAGCGGCTTCAGGGACACCGGGGAGCTGTTTTTT.

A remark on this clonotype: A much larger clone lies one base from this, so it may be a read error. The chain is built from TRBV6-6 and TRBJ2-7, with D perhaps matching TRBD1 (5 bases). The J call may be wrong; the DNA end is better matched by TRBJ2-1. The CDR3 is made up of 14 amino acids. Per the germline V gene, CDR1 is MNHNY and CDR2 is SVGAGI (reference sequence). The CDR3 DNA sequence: TGTGCCAGCTCGGCAGGGTCAAGGGGCTACGAGCAGTTCTTC. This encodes CASSAGSRGYEQFF.

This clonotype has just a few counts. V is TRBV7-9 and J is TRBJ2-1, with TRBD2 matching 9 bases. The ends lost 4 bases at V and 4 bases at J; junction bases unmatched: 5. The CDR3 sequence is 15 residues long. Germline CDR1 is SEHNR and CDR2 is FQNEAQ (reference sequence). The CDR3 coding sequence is TGTGCCAGCAGCTCAGCGGGAGGAGGGTACAATGAGCAGTTCTTC. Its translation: CASSSAGGGYNEQFF.

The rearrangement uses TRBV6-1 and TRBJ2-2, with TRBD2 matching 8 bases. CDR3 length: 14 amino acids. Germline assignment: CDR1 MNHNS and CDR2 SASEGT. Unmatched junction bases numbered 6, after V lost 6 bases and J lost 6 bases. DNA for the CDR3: TGTGCCAGCAGGAGCGGGAGTTTCGCCGGGGAGCTGTTTTTT. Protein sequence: CASRSGSFAGELFF.

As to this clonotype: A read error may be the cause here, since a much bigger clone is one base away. Here the CDR3 reads CSVVGQGGILYVYTF. The CDR3 nucleotides read TGCAGCGTTGTCGGACAGGGAGGGATTTTATATGTCTACACCTTC. The chain carries TRBV29-1 and TRBJ1-2; TRBD1 aligns across 8 bases. CDR1 is SQVTM, CDR2 ANQGSEA, per germline. This CDR3 is built from 15 residues. The full variable domain, with the rest looked up from reference TRBV29-1 and TRBJ1-2, is SAVISQKPSRDICQRGTSLTIQCQVDSQVTMMFWYRQQPGQSLTLIATANQGSEATYESGFVIDKFPISRPNLTFSTLTVSNMSPEDSSIYLCSVVGQGGILYVYTFGSGTRLTVV.

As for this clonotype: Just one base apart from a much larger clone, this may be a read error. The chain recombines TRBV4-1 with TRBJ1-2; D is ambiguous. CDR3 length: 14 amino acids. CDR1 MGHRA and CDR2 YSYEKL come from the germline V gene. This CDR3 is CASSQVTADYDYTF. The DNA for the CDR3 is TGCGCCAGCAGCCAAGTTACAGCCGACTATGACTACACCTTC.

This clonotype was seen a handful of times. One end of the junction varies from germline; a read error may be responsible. CDR3 in amino acids: CASSFDRGADTQYF. The CDR3 DNA reads TGTGCCAGTAGTTTCGACAGGGGCGCAGATACGCAGTATTTT. The genes are TRBV5-1 and TRBJ2-3; 8 bases map to TRBD1. This CDR3 spans 14 amino acids. CDR1 and CDR2 from the germline V gene are SGHRS and YFSETQ.

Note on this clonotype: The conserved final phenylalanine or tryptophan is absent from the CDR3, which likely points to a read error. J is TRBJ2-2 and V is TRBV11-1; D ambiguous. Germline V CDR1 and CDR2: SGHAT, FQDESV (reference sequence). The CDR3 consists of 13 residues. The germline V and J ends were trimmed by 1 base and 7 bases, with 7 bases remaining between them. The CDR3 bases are TGTGCCAGCAGCTTAGACCTGGGCGGGGAGCTGTTTTTA. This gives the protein CASSLDLGGELFL.

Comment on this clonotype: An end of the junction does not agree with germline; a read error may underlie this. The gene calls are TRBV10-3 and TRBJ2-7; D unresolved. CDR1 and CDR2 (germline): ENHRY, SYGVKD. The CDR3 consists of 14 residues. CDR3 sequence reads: CAISAQQSSYEQCF. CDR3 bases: TGTGCCATCAGTGCACAGCAATCCTCCTACGAGCAGTGCTTC.